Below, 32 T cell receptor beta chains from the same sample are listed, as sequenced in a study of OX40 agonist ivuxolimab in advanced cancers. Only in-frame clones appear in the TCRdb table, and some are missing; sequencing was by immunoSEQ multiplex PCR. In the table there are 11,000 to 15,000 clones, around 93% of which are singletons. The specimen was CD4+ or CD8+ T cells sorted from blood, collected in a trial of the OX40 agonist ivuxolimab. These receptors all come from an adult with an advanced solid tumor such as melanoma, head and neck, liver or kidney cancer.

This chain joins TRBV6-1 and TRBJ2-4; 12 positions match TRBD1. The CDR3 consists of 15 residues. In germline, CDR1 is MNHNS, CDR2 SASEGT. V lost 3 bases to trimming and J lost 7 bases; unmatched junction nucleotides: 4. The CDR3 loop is CASSEGQGAVNIQYF. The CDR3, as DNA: TGTGCCAGCAGTGAGGGACAGGGGGCTGTTAACATTCAGTACTTC.

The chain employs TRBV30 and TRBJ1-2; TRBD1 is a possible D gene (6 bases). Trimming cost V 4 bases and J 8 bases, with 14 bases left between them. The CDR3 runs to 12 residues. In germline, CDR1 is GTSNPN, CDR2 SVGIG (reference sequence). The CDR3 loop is CAWTGGGLGYTF. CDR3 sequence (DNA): TGTGCCTGGACTGGAGGGGGGCTGGGCTACACCTTC.

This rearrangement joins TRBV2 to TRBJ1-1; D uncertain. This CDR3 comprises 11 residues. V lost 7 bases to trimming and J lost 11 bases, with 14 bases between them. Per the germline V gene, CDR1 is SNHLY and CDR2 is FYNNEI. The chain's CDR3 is CASMKGFVAFF. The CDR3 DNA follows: TGTGCCAGCATGAAAGGTTTTGTTGCTTTCTTT.

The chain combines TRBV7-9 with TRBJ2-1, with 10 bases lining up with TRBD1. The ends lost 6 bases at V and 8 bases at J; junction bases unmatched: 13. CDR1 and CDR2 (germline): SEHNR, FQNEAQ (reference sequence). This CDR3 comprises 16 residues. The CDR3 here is CASRNRAGTGDDEQFF. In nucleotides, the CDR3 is TGTGCCAGCAGAAACCGGGCCGGGACAGGGGATGATGAGCAGTTCTTC. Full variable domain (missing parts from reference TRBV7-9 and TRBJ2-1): DTGVSQNPRHKITKRGQNVTFRCDPISEHNRLYWYRQTLGQGPEFLTYFQNEAQLEKSRLLSDRFSAERPKGSFSTLEIQRTEQGDSAMYLCASRNRAGTGDDEQFFGPGTRLTVL.

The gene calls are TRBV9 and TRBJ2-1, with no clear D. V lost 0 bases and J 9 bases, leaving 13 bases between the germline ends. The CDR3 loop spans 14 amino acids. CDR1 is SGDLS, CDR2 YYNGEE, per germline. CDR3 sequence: CASSVGGSLGEQFF. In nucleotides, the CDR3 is TGTGCCAGCAGCGTAGGTGGCTCCCTGGGTGAGCAGTTCTTC.

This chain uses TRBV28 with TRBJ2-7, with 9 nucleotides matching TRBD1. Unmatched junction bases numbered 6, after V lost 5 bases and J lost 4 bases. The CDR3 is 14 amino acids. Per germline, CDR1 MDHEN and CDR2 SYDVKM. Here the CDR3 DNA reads TGTGCCAGCAGTCCAAGGACAGGGGTGTACGAGCAGTACTTC. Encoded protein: CASSPRTGVYEQYF.

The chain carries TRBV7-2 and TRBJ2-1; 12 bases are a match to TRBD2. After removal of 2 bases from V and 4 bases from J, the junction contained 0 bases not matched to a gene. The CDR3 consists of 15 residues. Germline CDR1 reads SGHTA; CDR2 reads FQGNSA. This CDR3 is CASSLLAGGYNEQFF. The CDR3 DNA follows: TGTGCCAGCAGCTTACTAGCGGGAGGGTACAATGAGCAGTTCTTC.

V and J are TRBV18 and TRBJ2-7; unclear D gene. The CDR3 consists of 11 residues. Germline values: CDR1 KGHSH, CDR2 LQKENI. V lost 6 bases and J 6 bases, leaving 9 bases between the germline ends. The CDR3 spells CASSPDGEQYF. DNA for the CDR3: TGTGCCAGCTCCCCTGATGGCGAGCAGTACTTC.

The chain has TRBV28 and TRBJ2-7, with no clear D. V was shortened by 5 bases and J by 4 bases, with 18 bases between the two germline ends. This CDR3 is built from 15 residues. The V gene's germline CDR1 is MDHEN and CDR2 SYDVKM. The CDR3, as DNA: TGTGCCAGCAGTCCCTTGATTGGTGGTAATTACGAGCAGTACTTC. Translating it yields CASSPLIGGNYEQYF.

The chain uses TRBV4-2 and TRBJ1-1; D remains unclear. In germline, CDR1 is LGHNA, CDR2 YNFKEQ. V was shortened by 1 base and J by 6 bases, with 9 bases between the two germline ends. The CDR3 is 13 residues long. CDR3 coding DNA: TGTGCCAGCAGCCAAGTTCCGATGGCTGAAGCTTTCTTT. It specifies CASSQVPMAEAFF.

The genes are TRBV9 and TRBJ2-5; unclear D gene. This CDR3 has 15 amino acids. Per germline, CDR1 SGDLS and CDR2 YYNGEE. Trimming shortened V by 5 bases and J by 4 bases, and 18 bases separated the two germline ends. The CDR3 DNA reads TGTGCCAGCAGTGAAACTGGGCAGGCGGTAGAGACCCAGTACTTC. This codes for CASSETGQAVETQYF.

CDR3 sequence (DNA): TGTGCCAGCGGGGGTTCAGGACTGCAAGAGACCCAGTACTTC. Translation: CASGGSGLQETQYF. The chain employs TRBV2 and TRBJ2-5; D possibly uses TRBD1 or TRBD2 (5 bases each). Germline lookup yields CDR1 SNHLY and CDR2 FYNNEI. CDR3 length equals 14 residues. Trimming cost V 8 bases and J 2 bases, with 15 bases left between them.

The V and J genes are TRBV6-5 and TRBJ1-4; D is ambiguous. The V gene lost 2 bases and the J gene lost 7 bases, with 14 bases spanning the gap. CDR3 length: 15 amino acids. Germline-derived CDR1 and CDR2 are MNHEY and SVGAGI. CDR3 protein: CASSYRVSNREKLFF. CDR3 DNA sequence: TGTGCCAGCAGTTACCGGGTTTCCAACCGTGAAAAACTGTTTTTT.

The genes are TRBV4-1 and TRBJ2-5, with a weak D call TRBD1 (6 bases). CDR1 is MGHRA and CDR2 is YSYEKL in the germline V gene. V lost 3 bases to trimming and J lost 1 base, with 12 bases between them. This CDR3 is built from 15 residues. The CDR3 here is CASSHGQHFQETQYF. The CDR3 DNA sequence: TGCGCCAGCAGCCATGGACAGCACTTCCAAGAGACCCAGTACTTC.

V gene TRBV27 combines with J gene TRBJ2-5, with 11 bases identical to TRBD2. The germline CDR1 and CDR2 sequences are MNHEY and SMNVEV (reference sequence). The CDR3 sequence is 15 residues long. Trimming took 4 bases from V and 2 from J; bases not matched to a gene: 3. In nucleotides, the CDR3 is TGTGCCAGCAGTTCCTCTAGCGGGAGGCAAGAGACCCAGTACTTC. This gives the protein CASSSSSGRQETQYF.

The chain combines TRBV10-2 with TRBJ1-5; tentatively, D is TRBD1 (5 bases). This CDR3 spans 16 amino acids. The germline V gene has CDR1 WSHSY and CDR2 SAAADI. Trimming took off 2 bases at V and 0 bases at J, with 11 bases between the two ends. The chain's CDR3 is CASSEGTPYSNQPQHF. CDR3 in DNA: TGCGCCAGCAGTGAGGGGACGCCCTATAGCAATCAGCCCCAGCATTTT.

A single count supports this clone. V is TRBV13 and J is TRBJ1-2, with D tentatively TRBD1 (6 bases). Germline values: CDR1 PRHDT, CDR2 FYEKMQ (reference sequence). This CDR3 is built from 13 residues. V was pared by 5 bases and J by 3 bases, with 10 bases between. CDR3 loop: CASSHRGHYGYTF. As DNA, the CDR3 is TGTGCCAGCAGCCACCGGGGGCACTATGGCTACACCTTC.

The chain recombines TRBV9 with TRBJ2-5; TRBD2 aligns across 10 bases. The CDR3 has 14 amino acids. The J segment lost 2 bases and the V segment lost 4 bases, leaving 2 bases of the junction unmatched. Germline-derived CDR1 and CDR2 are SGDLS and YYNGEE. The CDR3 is CASSFSGGQETQYF. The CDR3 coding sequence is TGTGCCAGCAGCTTTAGCGGGGGGCAAGAGACCCAGTACTTC.

CDR3 in DNA: TGTGCCAGCAGTTACGCGGCTAGCGGGTACAATGAGCAGTTCTTC. The encoded protein is CASSYAASGYNEQFF. The chain has TRBV6-5 and TRBJ2-1; 8 bases are a match to TRBD2. Trimming at V came to 2 bases and at J to 4 bases, leaving 4 bases not matched to a gene. The CDR3 spans 15 residues. Germline assignment: CDR1 MNHEY and CDR2 SVGAGI.

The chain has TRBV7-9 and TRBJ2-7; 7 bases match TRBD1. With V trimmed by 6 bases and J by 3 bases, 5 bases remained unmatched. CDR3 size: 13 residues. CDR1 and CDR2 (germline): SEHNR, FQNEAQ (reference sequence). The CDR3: CASREGQSYEQYF. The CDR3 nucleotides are TGTGCCAGCAGAGAGGGACAGAGCTACGAGCAGTACTTC. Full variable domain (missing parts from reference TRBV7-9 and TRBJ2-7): DTGVSQNPRHKITKRGQNVTFRCDPISEHNRLYWYRQTLGQGPEFLTYFQNEAQLEKSRLLSDRFSAERPKGSFSTLEIQRTEQGDSAMYLCASREGQSYEQYFGPGTRLTVT.

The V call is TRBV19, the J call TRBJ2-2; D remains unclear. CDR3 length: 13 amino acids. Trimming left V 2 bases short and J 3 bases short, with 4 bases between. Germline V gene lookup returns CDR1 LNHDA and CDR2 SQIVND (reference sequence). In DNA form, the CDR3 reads TGTGCCAGTAGTATACAAGACACCGGGGAGCTGTTTTTT. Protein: CASSIQDTGELFF.

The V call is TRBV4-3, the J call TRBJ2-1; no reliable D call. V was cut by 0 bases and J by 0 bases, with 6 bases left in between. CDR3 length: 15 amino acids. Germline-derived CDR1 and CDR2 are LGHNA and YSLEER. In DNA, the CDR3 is TGCGCCAGCAGCCAAGATTCAGCCTCCTACAATGAGCAGTTCTTC. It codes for CASSQDSASYNEQFF.

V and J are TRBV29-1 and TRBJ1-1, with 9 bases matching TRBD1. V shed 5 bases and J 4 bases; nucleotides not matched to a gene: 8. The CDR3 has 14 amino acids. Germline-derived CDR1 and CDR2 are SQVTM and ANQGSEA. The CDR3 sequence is CSVYKQGAGTEAFF. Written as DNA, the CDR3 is TGCAGCGTTTATAAACAGGGGGCTGGCACTGAAGCTTTCTTT.

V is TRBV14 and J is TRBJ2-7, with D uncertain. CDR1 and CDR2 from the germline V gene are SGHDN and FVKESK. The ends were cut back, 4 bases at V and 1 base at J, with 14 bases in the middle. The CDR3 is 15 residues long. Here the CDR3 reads CASSRWDIPSYEQYF. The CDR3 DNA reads TGTGCCAGCAGCCGGTGGGATATACCTTCCTACGAGCAGTACTTC.

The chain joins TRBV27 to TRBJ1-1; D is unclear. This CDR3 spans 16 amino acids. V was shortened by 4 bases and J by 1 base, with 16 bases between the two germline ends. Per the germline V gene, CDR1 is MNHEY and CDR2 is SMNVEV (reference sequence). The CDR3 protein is CASSSAGFAWNTEAFF. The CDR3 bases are TGTGCCAGCAGTTCAGCCGGTTTTGCTTGGAACACTGAAGCTTTCTTT.

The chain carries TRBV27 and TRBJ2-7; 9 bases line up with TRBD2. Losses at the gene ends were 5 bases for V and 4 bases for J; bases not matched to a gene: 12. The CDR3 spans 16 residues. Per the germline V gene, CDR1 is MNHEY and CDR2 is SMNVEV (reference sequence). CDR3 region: CASSHITVAGVYEQYF. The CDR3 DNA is TGTGCCAGCAGTCACATAACCGTAGCGGGGGTGTACGAGCAGTACTTC.

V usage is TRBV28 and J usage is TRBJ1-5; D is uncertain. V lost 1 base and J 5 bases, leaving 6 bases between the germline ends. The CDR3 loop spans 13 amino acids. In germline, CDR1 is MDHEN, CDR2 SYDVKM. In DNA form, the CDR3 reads TGTGCCAGCAGTTTATCCACCGATCAGCCCCAGCATTTT. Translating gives CASSLSTDQPQHF.

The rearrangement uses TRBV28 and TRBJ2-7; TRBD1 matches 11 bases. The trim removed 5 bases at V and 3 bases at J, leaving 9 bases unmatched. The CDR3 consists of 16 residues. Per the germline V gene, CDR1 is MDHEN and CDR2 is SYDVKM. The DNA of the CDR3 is TGTGCCAGCAGTCCGAACCTGGGACAGGGGGTCTACGAGCAGTACTTC. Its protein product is CASSPNLGQGVYEQYF.

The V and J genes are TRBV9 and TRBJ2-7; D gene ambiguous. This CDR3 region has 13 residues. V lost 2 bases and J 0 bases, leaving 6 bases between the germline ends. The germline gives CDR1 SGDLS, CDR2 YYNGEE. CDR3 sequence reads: CASSVQPSYEQYF. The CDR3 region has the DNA TGTGCCAGCAGCGTTCAACCCTCCTACGAGCAGTACTTC.

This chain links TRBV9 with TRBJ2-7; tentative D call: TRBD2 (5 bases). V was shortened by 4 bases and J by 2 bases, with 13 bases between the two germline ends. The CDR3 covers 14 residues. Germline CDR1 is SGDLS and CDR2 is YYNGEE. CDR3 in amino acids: CASSPVGDTYEQYF. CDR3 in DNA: TGTGCCAGCAGCCCGGTCGGGGATACCTACGAGCAGTACTTC.

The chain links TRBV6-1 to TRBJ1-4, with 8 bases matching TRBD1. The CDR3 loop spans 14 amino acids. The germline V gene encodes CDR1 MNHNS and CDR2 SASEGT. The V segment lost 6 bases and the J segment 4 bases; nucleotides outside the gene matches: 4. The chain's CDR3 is CASRGTGYNEKLFF. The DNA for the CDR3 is TGTGCCAGCAGGGGGACAGGTTATAATGAAAAACTGTTTTTT.

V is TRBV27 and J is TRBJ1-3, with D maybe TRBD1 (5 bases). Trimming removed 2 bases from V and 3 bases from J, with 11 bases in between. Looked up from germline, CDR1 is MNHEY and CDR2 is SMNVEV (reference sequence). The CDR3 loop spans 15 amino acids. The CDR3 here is CASSLGGGFGNTIYF. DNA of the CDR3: TGTGCCAGCAGTTTAGGGGGAGGGTTTGGAAACACCATATATTTT.